One and the same sample provided the 29 T cell receptor beta chains below, sequenced in a study of blood T cell repertoires in COVID-19. The method was immunoSEQ multiplex PCR; TCRdb's version includes in-frame clones alone and lacks a portion of them. The sample has fewer than 300,000 clones; 80% to 90% are singletons. Sequencing input: PBMCs or T cells enriched from blood (not recorded which). Every receptor here comes from a woman in her twenties or thirties who had recovered from COVID-19.

The V gene is TRBV14, the J gene TRBJ2-6, with unresolved D. V was trimmed by 2 bases and J by 1 base, leaving 9 bases between them. The V gene's germline CDR1 is SGHDN and CDR2 FVKESK. The CDR3 length is 16 residues. Written as DNA, the CDR3 is TGTGCCAGCAGCCAACCCCATCGGTCTGGGGCCAACGTCCTGACTTTC. The encoded protein is CASSQPHRSGANVLTF.

V gene TRBV7-9 combines with J gene TRBJ1-2; the D is unclear. Between the trimmed V and J ends, which lost 4 bases and 4 bases, there was a span of 10 bases. This CDR3 contains 13 residues. CDR1 and CDR2 (germline): SEHNR, FQNEAQ (reference sequence). Written as DNA, the CDR3 is TGTGCCAGCAGCTCACTTTCAGGCTATGGCTACACCTTC. It translates to CASSSLSGYGYTF.

The chain joins TRBV6-5 to TRBJ1-4; 9 bases match TRBD1. Trimming took 2 bases from V and 6 from J; bases not matched to a gene: 7. CDR3 length: 16 amino acids. Germline V lookup: CDR1 MNHEY, CDR2 SVGAGI. This chain's CDR3 is CASSYLPGDRDEKLFF. In DNA form, the CDR3 reads TGTGCCAGCAGTTACCTACCCGGGGACAGGGATGAAAAACTGTTTTTT.

The chain combines TRBV2 with TRBJ1-2, with 8 nucleotides matching TRBD1. The CDR3 is 14 residues long. V was clipped by 8 bases and J by 2 bases; unmatched bases: 7. Germline loops: CDR1 SNHLY, CDR2 FYNNEI. The CDR3 sequence is CASLDPGGNYGYTF. CDR3 sequence (DNA): TGTGCCAGCCTTGACCCAGGGGGCAACTATGGCTACACCTTC.

CDR3 nucleotides: TGTGCCAGCAGTGAGTACCTTGGACAGGGGGCCATCTATGGCTACACCTTC. Translated, it gives CASSEYLGQGAIYGYTF. The J gene is TRBJ1-2, the V gene TRBV6-1; 11 bases are shared with TRBD1. The ends lost 3 bases at V and 4 bases at J; junction bases unmatched: 10. This CDR3 has 17 residues. Germline V gives CDR1 MNHNS, CDR2 SASEGT.

DNA of the CDR3: TGTGCCAGCAGCCAAGGGACTAGCGGGAGGGTTCTGTACGAGCAGTACTTC. This translates into CASSQGTSGRVLYEQYF. The chain joins TRBV3-1 (or the pseudogene TRBV3-2) to TRBJ2-7; TRBD2 matches 15 bases. CDR1 and CDR2 (germline): LGHDT, YNNKEL (reference sequence). The CDR3 is made up of 17 amino acids. V lost 1 base and J lost 4; bases outside the gene matches: 5.

The chain combines TRBV10-1 with TRBJ2-7; 9 bases match TRBD1. Germline-derived CDR1 and CDR2 are WNHNN and SYGVQD (reference sequence). This CDR3 comprises 15 residues. V was clipped by 3 bases and J by 2 bases; unmatched bases: 5. The CDR3 region has the DNA TGCGCCAGCAGTGAATTCCGGGACAGGGCCTACGAGCAGTACTTC. Protein sequence: CASSEFRDRAYEQYF.

This chain links TRBV6-5 with TRBJ1-2, with a tentative D call TRBD1 (6 bases). Between the trimmed V and J ends, which lost 8 bases and 0 bases, there was a span of 10 bases. Germline values: CDR1 MNHEY, CDR2 SVGAGI. The CDR3 is made up of 13 amino acids. The CDR3: CASRTASNYGYTF. As DNA, the CDR3 is TGTGCCAGCCGGACAGCATCTAACTATGGCTACACCTTC.

This sequence joins TRBV5-5 and TRBJ2-3, with 11 positions matching TRBD2. The CDR3 has 16 amino acids. CDR1 SGHKS and CDR2 YYEKEE come from the germline V gene (reference sequence). V shed 4 bases and J 0 bases; nucleotides not matched to a gene: 4. The CDR3 loop reads CASSPRTSGSTDTQYF. The CDR3 coding sequence is TGTGCCAGCAGCCCTCGGACTAGCGGGAGCACAGATACGCAGTATTTT.

The rearrangement uses TRBV9 and TRBJ1-2; D might be TRBD1 (5 bases). Trimming stripped 2 bases from V and 5 bases from J, with 16 bases between. The germline gives CDR1 SGDLS, CDR2 YYNGEE. The CDR3 loop spans 15 amino acids. In DNA, the CDR3 is TGTGCCAGCAGCGTTCAGGGAGGCGGTAGTTATGGCTACACCTTC. Protein: CASSVQGGGSYGYTF. Drawing the rest from reference TRBV9 and TRBJ1-2, the complete variable domain is DSGVTQTPKHLITATGQRVTLRCSPRSGDLSVYWYQQSLDQGLQFLIQYYNGEERAKGNILERFSAQQFPDLHSELNLSSLELGDSALYFCASSVQGGGSYGYTFGSGTRLTVV.

This clone was counted a single time. The rearrangement uses TRBV3-1 (or the pseudogene TRBV3-2) and TRBJ1-2; D call uncertain. Germline V CDR1 and CDR2: LGHDT, YNNKEL (reference sequence). CDR3 length: 13 amino acids. Trimming stripped 4 bases from V and 8 bases from J, with 14 bases between. CDR3 protein: CASSLSGGPGYTF. The CDR3 region has the DNA TGTGCCAGCAGCCTATCGGGAGGGCCAGGCTACACCTTC.

The rearrangement joins TRBV6-5 to TRBJ1-2; TRBD1 agrees at 10 bases. V was pared by 4 bases and J by 6 bases, with 2 bases of the junction left unmatched. In germline, CDR1 is MNHEY, CDR2 SVGAGI. The CDR3 is 13 amino acids. CDR3 in amino acids: CASSSGQGDGYTF. Written as DNA, the CDR3 is TGTGCCAGCAGTTCTGGACAGGGGGATGGCTACACCTTC.

The rearrangement uses TRBV6-5 and TRBJ1-1; D remains ambiguous. Germline lookup yields CDR1 MNHEY and CDR2 SVGAGI. The CDR3 contains 14 residues. The V end was cut by 6 bases, the J end by 5 bases, with 16 bases between. This CDR3 is CASSDPLRVTEAFF. The CDR3 bases are TGTGCCAGCAGCGACCCTCTGCGGGTTACTGAAGCTTTCTTT.

The J gene is TRBJ2-5, the V gene TRBV5-1; 7 nucleotides line up with TRBD1. Germline V gives CDR1 SGHRS, CDR2 YFSETQ. J gave up 7 bases and V 4 bases, and 16 bases lay outside the gene matches. There are 16 residues in the CDR3. CDR3 protein: CASSDPGQNSGVTQYF. The CDR3 nucleotides are TGCGCCAGCAGCGATCCGGGACAGAATTCCGGGGTGACCCAGTACTTC.

The chain is built from TRBV19 and TRBJ1-5, with 8 bases matching TRBD1. Germline CDR1 LNHDA, CDR2 SQIVND (reference sequence). Trimming removed 5 bases from V and 3 bases from J; junction bases left unmatched: 6. This CDR3 is built from 15 residues. In nucleotides, the CDR3 is TGTGCCAGTAGTCAATCAGGGGGCTTCAATCAGCCCCAGCATTTT. Translation: CASSQSGGFNQPQHF.

The chain joins TRBV28 to TRBJ1-6; D remains ambiguous. There are 17 residues in the CDR3. In germline, CDR1 is MDHEN, CDR2 SYDVKM. V was pared by 2 bases and J by 10 bases, with 21 bases between. The CDR3 protein is CASSLGAQPGSSSPLHF. The CDR3, as DNA: TGTGCCAGCAGTTTAGGTGCGCAACCGGGATCCTCCTCACCCCTCCACTTT.

V and J are TRBV5-1 and TRBJ1-2, with TRBD1 identical over 7 bases. CDR3 size: 15 residues. The V segment lost 0 bases and the J segment 2 bases; nucleotides outside the gene matches: 4. Germline V lookup: CDR1 SGHRS, CDR2 YFSETQ. The CDR3: CASSLGTGRNYGYTF. The DNA of the CDR3 is TGCGCCAGCAGCTTGGGGACAGGAAGGAACTATGGCTACACCTTC.

The chain joins TRBV28 to TRBJ1-3; D may be TRBD1 (6 bases). V gave up 5 bases and J gave up 1 base, with 9 bases separating them. This CDR3 spans 14 amino acids. The V gene's germline CDR1 is MDHEN and CDR2 SYDVKM. CDR3 nucleotides: TGTGCCAGCAGTCCACAGGGTTCTGGAAACACCATATATTTT. This encodes CASSPQGSGNTIYF.

The chain is built from TRBV4-1 and TRBJ1-1; no firm D call. V was clipped by 4 bases and J by 11 bases, with 11 bases between them. The CDR3 is 11 residues long. CDR1 and CDR2 from the germline V gene are MGHRA and YSYEKL. CDR3 in amino acids: CASSRGGYAFF. CDR3 coding DNA: TGCGCCAGCAGCCGAGGAGGGTACGCTTTCTTT.

The rearrangement uses TRBV6-5 and TRBJ1-2, with no clear D. V lost 2 bases and J lost 2, with 9 bases in between. The CDR3 runs to 14 residues. CDR1 and CDR2 (germline): MNHEY, SVGAGI. CDR3 bases: TGTGCCAGCAGTTACGGAGGAGGGAACTATGGCTACACCTTC. Residues: CASSYGGGNYGYTF.

The chain uses TRBV6-6 and TRBJ2-4, with D maybe TRBD1 (6 bases). V was clipped by 5 bases and J by 0 bases, with 20 bases between them. The CDR3 sequence is 18 residues long. Germline V gene sequence: CDR1 MNHNY, CDR2 SVGAGI (reference sequence). The CDR3 spells CASSHGQSPLLAKNIQYF. The DNA for the CDR3 is TGTGCCAGCAGTCATGGACAGAGTCCTTTACTAGCCAAAAACATTCAGTACTTC.

This clone has just a few counts. V and J are TRBV5-4 and TRBJ1-2; 7 bases match TRBD1. The CDR3 sequence is 13 residues long. CDR1 SGHNT and CDR2 YYREEE come from the germline V gene (reference sequence). V dropped 1 base and J dropped 7; count of bases not matched to a gene: 4. CDR3 DNA sequence: TGTGCCAGCAGCTTGAAGGGGGCGGGTGGCTACACCTTC. Residues: CASSLKGAGGYTF.

The V gene is TRBV5-1, the J gene TRBJ2-7, with no clear D. Trimming shortened V by 0 bases and J by 0 bases, and 7 bases separated the two germline ends. CDR3 size: 14 residues. Per germline, CDR1 SGHRS and CDR2 YFSETQ. The CDR3 nucleotides read TGCGCCAGCAGCTTGGTACCGGGCTCCTACGAGCAGTACTTC. Residues: CASSLVPGSYEQYF.

This chain links TRBV3-1 (or the pseudogene TRBV3-2) with TRBJ1-2; TRBD1 aligns across 8 bases. CDR1 LGHDT and CDR2 YNNKEL come from the germline V gene (reference sequence). The CDR3 consists of 14 residues. Unmatched junction bases numbered 6, after V lost 1 base and J lost 8 bases. CDR3 DNA sequence: TGTGCCAGCAGCCAAGTGCAGGGGGCGGGAGGCTACACCTTC. Translating gives CASSQVQGAGGYTF.

V gene TRBV12-5 combines with J gene TRBJ1-3; the D is unclear. Trimming left V 1 base short and J 3 bases short, with 13 bases between. The CDR3 totals 16 residues. Germline CDR1 reads LGHNT; CDR2 reads FRNRAP. The DNA of the CDR3 is TGTGCTAGTGGTTTGGCACTCTTCAGCGGTGGAAACACCATATATTTT. It yields the protein CASGLALFSGGNTIYF.

This CDR3 reads CATGQESYNSPLHF. Written as DNA, the CDR3 is TGTGCCACAGGACAGGAATCCTATAATTCACCCCTCCACTTT. The chain combines TRBV28 with TRBJ1-6; 7 positions agree with TRBD1. Looked up from germline, CDR1 is MDHEN and CDR2 is SYDVKM. CDR3 length equals 14 residues. After removal of 10 bases from V and 1 base from J, the junction contained 4 bases not matched to a gene.

In DNA, the CDR3 is TGTGCCAGTAGTACCTCCGGGACAGGGACTGGCTACACCTTC. It is translated as CASSTSGTGTGYTF. This chain joins TRBV19 and TRBJ1-2; TRBD1 matches at 9 bases. The CDR3 is made up of 14 amino acids. Looked up from germline, CDR1 is LNHDA and CDR2 is SQIVND (reference sequence). The V and J ends lost 4 bases and 7 bases, in that order; junction bases with no gene match: 7.

The V and J genes are TRBV18 and TRBJ1-4, with TRBD1 matching over 7 bases. V dropped 3 bases and J dropped 4; count of bases not matched to a gene: 2. The CDR3 runs to 14 residues. The germline V gene has CDR1 KGHSH and CDR2 LQKENI. The CDR3 sequence: CASSPGQLNEKLFF. The CDR3, as DNA: TGTGCCAGCTCACCGGGACAGCTTAATGAAAAACTGTTTTTT.

The rearrangement uses TRBV11-1 and TRBJ1-1; 9 nucleotides match TRBD1. CDR3 size: 13 residues. V was clipped by 0 bases and J by 11 bases; unmatched bases: 4. Looked up from germline, CDR1 is SGHAT and CDR2 is FQDESV (reference sequence). The CDR3: CASSLAGTGKAFF. CDR3 nucleotides: TGTGCCAGCAGCTTAGCCGGGACAGGGAAGGCTTTCTTT.